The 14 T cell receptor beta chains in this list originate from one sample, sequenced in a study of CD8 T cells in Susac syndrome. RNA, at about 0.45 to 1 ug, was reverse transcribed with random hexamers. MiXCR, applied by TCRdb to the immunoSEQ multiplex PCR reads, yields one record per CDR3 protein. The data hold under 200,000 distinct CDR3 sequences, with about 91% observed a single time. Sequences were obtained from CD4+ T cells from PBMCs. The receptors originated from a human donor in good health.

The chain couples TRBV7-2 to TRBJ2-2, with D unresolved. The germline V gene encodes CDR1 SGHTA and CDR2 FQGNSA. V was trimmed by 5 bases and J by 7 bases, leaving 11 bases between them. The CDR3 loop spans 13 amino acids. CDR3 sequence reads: CASSLREVGELFF. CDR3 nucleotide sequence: TGTGCCAGCAGCCTTCGAGAAGTCGGGGAGCTGTTTTTT. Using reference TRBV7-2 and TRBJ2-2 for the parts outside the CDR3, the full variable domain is GAGVSQSPSNKVTEKGKDVELRCDPISGHTALYWYRQSLGQGLEFLIYFQGNSAPDKSGLPSDRFSAERTGGSVSTLTIQRTQQEDSAVYLCASSLREVGELFFGEGSRLTVL.

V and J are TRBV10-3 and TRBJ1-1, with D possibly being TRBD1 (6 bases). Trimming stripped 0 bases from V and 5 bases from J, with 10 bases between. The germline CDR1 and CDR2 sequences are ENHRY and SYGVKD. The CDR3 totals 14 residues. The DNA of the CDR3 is TGTGCCATCAGTGAGTCGCAGGGGAGGACTGAAGCTTTCTTT. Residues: CAISESQGRTEAFF.

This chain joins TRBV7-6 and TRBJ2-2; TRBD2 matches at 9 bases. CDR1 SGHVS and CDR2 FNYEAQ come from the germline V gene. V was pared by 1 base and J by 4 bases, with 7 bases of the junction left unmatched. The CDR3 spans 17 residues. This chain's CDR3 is CASSLVGAGGGTGELFF. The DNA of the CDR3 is TGTGCCAGCAGCTTAGTTGGAGCGGGGGGCGGCACCGGGGAGCTGTTTTTT.

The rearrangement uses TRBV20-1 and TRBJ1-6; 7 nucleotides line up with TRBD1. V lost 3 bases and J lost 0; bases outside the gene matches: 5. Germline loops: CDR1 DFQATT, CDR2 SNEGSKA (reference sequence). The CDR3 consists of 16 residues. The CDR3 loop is CSARGQYSSYNSPLHF. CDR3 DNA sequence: TGCAGTGCTAGGGGACAGTACAGCTCCTATAATTCACCCCTCCACTTT.

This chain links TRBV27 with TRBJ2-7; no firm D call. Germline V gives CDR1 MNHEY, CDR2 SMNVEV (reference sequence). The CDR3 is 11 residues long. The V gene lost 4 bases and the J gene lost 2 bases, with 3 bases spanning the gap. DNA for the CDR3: TGTGCCAGCAGTTCCCCCTACGAGCAGTACTTC. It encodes CASSSPYEQYF.

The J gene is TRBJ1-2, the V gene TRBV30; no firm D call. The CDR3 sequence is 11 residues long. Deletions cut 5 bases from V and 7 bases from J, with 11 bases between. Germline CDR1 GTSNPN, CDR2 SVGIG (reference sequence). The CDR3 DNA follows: TGTGCCTGGGAGACGGGAGCTGGCTACACCTTC. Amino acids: CAWETGAGYTF.

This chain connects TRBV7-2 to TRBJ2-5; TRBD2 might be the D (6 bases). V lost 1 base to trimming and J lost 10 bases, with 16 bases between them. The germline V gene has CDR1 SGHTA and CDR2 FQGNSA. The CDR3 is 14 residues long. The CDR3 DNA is TGTGCCAGCAGCTTAGTGCCTGGGGGGTTGGACCAGTACTTC. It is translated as CASSLVPGGLDQYF. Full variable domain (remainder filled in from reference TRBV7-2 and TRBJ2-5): GAGVSQSPSNKVTEKGKDVELRCDPISGHTALYWYRQSLGQGLEFLIYFQGNSAPDKSGLPSDRFSAERTGGSVSTLTIQRTQQEDSAVYLCASSLVPGGLDQYFGPGTRLLVL.

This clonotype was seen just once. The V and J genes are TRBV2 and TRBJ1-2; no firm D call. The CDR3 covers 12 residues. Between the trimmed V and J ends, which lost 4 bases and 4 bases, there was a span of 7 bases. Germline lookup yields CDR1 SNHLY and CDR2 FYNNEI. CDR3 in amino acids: CASSADGYGYTF. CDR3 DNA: TGTGCCAGCAGTGCGGACGGCTATGGCTACACCTTC.

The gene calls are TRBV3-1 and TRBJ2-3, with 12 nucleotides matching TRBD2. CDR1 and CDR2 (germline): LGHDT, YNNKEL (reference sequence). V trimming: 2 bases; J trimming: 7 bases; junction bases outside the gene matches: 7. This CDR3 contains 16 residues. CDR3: CASSQTSGGNINTQYF. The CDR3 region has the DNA TGTGCCAGCAGCCAAACTAGCGGGGGGAATATTAATACGCAGTATTTT.

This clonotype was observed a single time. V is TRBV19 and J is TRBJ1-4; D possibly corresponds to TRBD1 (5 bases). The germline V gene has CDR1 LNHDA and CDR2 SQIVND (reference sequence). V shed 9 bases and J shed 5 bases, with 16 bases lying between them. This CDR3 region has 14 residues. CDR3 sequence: CASDPQGGNEKLFF. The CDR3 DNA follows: TGTGCCAGCGACCCCCAGGGAGGGAATGAAAAACTGTTTTTT.

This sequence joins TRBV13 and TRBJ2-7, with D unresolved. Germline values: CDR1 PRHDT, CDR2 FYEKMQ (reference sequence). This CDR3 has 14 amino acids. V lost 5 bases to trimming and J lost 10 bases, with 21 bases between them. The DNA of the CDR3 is TGTGCCAGCAGCATATACAGCATCGGGCTAGAACAGTACTTC. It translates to CASSIYSIGLEQYF.

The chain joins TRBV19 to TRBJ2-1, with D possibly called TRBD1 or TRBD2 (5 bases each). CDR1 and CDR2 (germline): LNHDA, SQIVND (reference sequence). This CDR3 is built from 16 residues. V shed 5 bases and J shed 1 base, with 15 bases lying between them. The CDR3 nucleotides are TGTGCCAGTAGTCGCGACCGGGACGCTTCCTACAATGAGCAGTTCTTC. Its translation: CASSRDRDASYNEQFF.

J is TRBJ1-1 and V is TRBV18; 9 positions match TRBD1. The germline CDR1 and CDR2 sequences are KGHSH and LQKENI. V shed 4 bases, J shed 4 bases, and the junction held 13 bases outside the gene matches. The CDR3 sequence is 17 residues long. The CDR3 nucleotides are TGTGCCAGCTCACAGCGGCGGACAGGGGTAGGGAGCACTGAAGCTTTCTTT. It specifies CASSQRRTGVGSTEAFF.

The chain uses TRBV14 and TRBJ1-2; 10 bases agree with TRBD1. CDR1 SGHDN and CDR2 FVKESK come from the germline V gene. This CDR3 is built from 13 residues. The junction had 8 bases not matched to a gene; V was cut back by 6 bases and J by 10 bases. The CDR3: CASRQTGGDDYTF. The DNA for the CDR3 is TGTGCCAGCAGGCAGACAGGGGGCGATGACTACACCTTC.